The clone carrying this TCR beta chain has more than one count but fewer than ten. This record comes from a study of blood T cells in healthy people across ages. Alongside a J-beta primer mix, a sample-barcoded 5' primer served in a second PCR lasting about 7 to 12 cycles. Any given sample supplied a minimum of 2.5 million CDR3-containing paired-end reads. TCRdb reanalysed the 5' RACE reads using MiXCR and keeps one entry per CDR3 protein. The sample lists under 700,000 distinct CDR3 sequences, less than 25% occurring once. These same records also appear under a second study, on T cells of mothers and their children. From that second work: Samples came from three healthy Caucasian mothers and their six children. Unrelated mother-child pairs always had slightly, but never significantly, lower normalized overlap than related pairs. No persistent microchimeric T cell clones were detected at about 100 clones per million clonotypes sensitivity.

Sequenced input: blood. The source of this sequence is a boy between 10 and 17 years old in good health.

As DNA, the CDR3 is TGCGCCAGCAGCCCCGGGACTTGCAATCAGCCCCAGCATTTT. Translation gives CASSPGTCNQPQHF. J is TRBJ1-5 and V is TRBV4-1; perhaps TRBD1 as D (5 bases). From germline, CDR1 is MGHRA and CDR2 YSYEKL. Trimming shortened V by 4 bases and J by 2 bases, and 9 bases separated the two germline ends. The CDR3 covers 14 residues.